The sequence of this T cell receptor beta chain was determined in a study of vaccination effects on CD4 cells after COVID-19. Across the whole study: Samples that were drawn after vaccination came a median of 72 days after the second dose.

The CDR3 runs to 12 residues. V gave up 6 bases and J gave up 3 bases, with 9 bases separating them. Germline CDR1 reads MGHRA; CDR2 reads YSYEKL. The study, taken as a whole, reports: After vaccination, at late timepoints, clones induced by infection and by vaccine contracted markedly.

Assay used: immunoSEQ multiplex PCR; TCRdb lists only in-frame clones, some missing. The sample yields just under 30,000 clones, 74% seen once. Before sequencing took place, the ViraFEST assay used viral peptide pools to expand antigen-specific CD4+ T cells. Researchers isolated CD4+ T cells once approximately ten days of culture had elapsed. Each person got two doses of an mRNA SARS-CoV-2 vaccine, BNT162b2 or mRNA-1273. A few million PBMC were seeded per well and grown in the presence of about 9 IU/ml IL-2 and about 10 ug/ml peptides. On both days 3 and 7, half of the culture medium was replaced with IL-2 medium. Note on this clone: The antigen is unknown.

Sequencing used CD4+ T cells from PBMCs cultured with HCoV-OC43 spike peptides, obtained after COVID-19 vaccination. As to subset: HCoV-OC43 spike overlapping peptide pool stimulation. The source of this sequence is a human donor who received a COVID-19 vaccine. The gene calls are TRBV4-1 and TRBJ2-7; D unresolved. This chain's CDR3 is CASRSPNYEQYF. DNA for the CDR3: TGCGCCAGCAGGTCACCGAACTACGAGCAGTACTTC.